This is a list of T cell receptor beta chains from one sample in a study of blood T cell repertoires in COVID-19. Only in-frame clones appear in the TCRdb table, and some are missing; sequencing was by immunoSEQ multiplex PCR. The sample lists 180,000 or so clones, 80% to 85% occurring once. Sequenced sample: PBMCs or T cells enriched from blood (not recorded which). These receptors were obtained from a woman between 55 and 75 years old who had recovered from COVID-19. Each CDR3 is given with its conserved first and last residue. D genes are given only for firm matches. Size is stated for part of the rows, as once, few or many counts, or as a class when the clone is expanded.

len	v_gene	j_gene	abundance	d_gene	CDR3aa	CDR3nt
15	TRBV5-1	TRBJ2-5	.	TRBD1	CASSLGAGGDETQYF	TGCGCCAGCAGCTTGGGGGCAGGGGGTGATGAGACCCAGTACTTC
13	TRBV10-3	TRBJ2-3	once	.	CAIKAGGTDTQYF	TGTGCCATCAAGGCAGGGGGGACAGATACGCAGTATTTT
13	TRBV30	TRBJ2-6	.	.	CAWQGSGANVLTF	TGTGCCTGGCAGGGATCTGGGGCCAACGTCCTGACTTTC
17	TRBV7-8	TRBJ1-5	.	TRBD1	CASSLVPTPRRGQPQHF	TGTGCCAGCAGCTTAGTCCCAACCCCACGCAGGGGGCAGCCCCAGCATTTT
14	TRBV7-3	TRBJ1-2	.	.	CASSLSSGIDGYTF	TGTGCCAGCAGCTTATCATCAGGGATTGATGGCTACACCTTC
13	TRBV5-5	TRBJ1-1	.	.	CASSLIRSAEAFF	TGTGCCAGCAGCCTGATTCGGAGCGCTGAAGCTTTCTTT
17	TRBV5-1	TRBJ2-2	once	TRBD2	CASSYATSGPNTGELFF	TGCGCCAGCAGCTACGCCACTAGCGGCCCGAACACCGGGGAGCTGTTTTTT
17	TRBV7-2	TRBJ2-1	.	TRBD1	CASSLRAPGQGADEQFF	TGTGCCAGCAGCTTACGCGCCCCGGGACAGGGGGCTGATGAGCAGTTCTTC
14	TRBV21-1	TRBJ2-7	.	.	CASRTRDTAYEQYF	TGTGCCAGCAGAACCCGGGACACAGCCTACGAGCAGTACTTC
13	TRBV20-1	TRBJ1-3	.	.	CSASESAGNTIYF	TGCAGTGCTAGTGAATCTGCTGGAAACACCATATATTTT
13	TRBV6-5	TRBJ1-1	.	TRBD1	CASSTGGFAEAFF	TGTGCCAGCAGCACAGGGGGCTTCGCTGAAGCTTTCTTT
9	TRBV30	TRBJ1-1	.	.	CAWGPRAFF	TGTGCCTGGGGTCCCCGGGCTTTCTTT
15	TRBV28	TRBJ2-7	.	TRBD2	CASTLMTSRNYEQYF	TGTGCCAGCACCTTGATGACTAGCCGAAACTACGAGCAGTACTTC
13	TRBV5-4	TRBJ1-2	once	TRBD1	CASSWDRKMGYTF	TGTGCCAGCAGCTGGGACAGGAAAATGGGCTACACCTTC
18	TRBV6-1	TRBJ2-1	.	TRBD2	CASSEPPRLAGKYNEQFF	TGTGCCAGCAGTGAACCCCCAAGACTAGCGGGGAAATACAATGAGCAGTTCTTC
17	TRBV18	TRBJ1-1	once	TRBD1	CASSPRGQTNMNTEAFF	TGTGCCAGCTCACCACGGGGACAGACTAATATGAACACTGAAGCTTTCTTT
15	TRBV5-1	TRBJ2-5	.	TRBD2	CASSYLAGRQETQYF	TGCGCCAGCAGCTACTTAGCGGGACGTCAAGAGACCCAGTACTTC
13	TRBV12-3/TRBV12-4	TRBJ1-5	.	TRBD1	CASSRGGGQPQHF	TGTGCCAGCAGTCGAGGGGGCGGCCAGCCCCAGCATTTT
16	TRBV4-1	TRBJ1-2	.	.	CASSQSPTEARYGYTF	TGCGCCAGCAGCCAATCACCGACCGAGGCCCGGTATGGCTACACCTTC
16	TRBV28	TRBJ2-3	once	TRBD2	CASRGGTSGLSDTQYF	TGTGCCAGCAGGGGGGGGACTAGCGGGCTATCAGATACGCAGTATTTT
15	TRBV5-1	TRBJ2-1	few	TRBD1	CASSLSQGARDEQFF	TGCGCCAGCAGCTTGTCGCAGGGGGCTAGGGATGAGCAGTTCTTC
14	TRBV5-1	TRBJ2-3	.	.	CASSLGGSTDTQYF	TGCGCCAGCAGCTTGGGCGGAAGCACAGATACGCAGTATTTT
14	TRBV5-1	TRBJ2-3	.	TRBD1	CASSRITGADTQYF	TGCGCCAGCAGCCGTATTACAGGGGCAGATACGCAGTATTTT
15	TRBV3-1/TRBV3-2	TRBJ1-4	.	.	CASSRLSGDNEKLFF	TGTGCCAGCAGCCGCTTGTCAGGGGATAATGAAAAACTGTTTTTT
14	TRBV5-5	TRBJ2-5	.	.	CASSPSPGSETQYF	TGTGCCAGCAGCCCCTCCCCCGGGTCGGAGACCCAGTACTTC
13	TRBV24-1	TRBJ2-3	.	TRBD2	CATRERVTDTQYF	TGTGCCACGCGGGAGAGGGTCACAGATACGCAGTATTTT
17	TRBV18	TRBJ2-6	.	TRBD1	CASSPGQGAVGANVLTF	TGTGCCAGCTCACCGGGACAGGGGGCGGTCGGGGCCAACGTCCTGACTTTC
13	TRBV29-1	TRBJ1-6	.	TRBD1	CSVETGTGSPLHF	TGCAGCGTTGAAACCGGGACAGGCTCACCCCTCCACTTT
15	TRBV5-1	TRBJ2-3	.	.	CASSPLGTSTDTQYF	TGCGCCAGCAGCCCTCTTGGGACTAGCACAGATACGCAGTATTTT
14	TRBV5-8	TRBJ2-7	.	.	CASSLVGAFYEQYF	TGTGCCAGCAGCTTGGTAGGGGCGTTCTACGAGCAGTACTTC
15	TRBV11-3	TRBJ2-7	.	TRBD1	CASSPGQGRTYEQYF	TGTGCCAGCAGCCCAGGACAGGGCCGAACCTACGAGCAGTACTTC
13	TRBV10-2	TRBJ2-1	.	.	CASSRDSYNEQFF	TGCGCCAGCAGCCGGGACTCTTACAATGAGCAGTTCTTC
16	TRBV7-8	TRBJ1-1	.	TRBD1	CASSLATWTGQTEAFF	TGTGCCAGCAGCTTAGCGACTTGGACAGGGCAGACTGAAGCTTTCTTT
12	TRBV3-1/TRBV3-2	TRBJ1-4	.	TRBD1	CASSHLDRVLFF	TGTGCCAGCAGCCACCTGGACAGGGTACTGTTTTTT
19	TRBV21-1	TRBJ2-1	.	.	CASSDRLAGGLSSYNEQFF	TGTGCCAGCAGCGACCGACTAGCGGGGGGCCTTAGCTCCTACAATGAGCAGTTCTTC
17	TRBV6-4	TRBJ1-5	.	.	CASRAEGTSYSNQPQHF	TGTGCCAGCAGGGCGGAAGGGACATCTTATAGCAATCAGCCCCAGCATTTT
14	TRBV6-4	TRBJ2-1	.	TRBD2	CASATSGGYNEQFF	TGTGCCAGTGCGACTAGCGGGGGATACAATGAGCAGTTCTTC
16	TRBV4-1	TRBJ2-1	.	.	CASSQGRLGVYNEQFF	TGCGCCAGCAGCCAAGGACGACTAGGGGTCTACAATGAGCAGTTCTTC
15	TRBV5-4	TRBJ2-7	once	TRBD2	CASSPRTSGSNEQYF	TGTGCCAGCAGCCCACGGACTAGCGGGAGCAACGAGCAGTACTTC
13	TRBV14	TRBJ1-2	.	.	CASSQDSSYGYTF	TGTGCCAGCAGCCAAGATAGCTCGTATGGCTACACCTTC
16	TRBV5-4	TRBJ2-1	.	TRBD2	CASSSKRDYFVNEQFF	TGTGCCAGCAGCTCAAAAAGGGACTATTTTGTGAATGAGCAGTTCTTC
16	TRBV2	TRBJ1-5	.	TRBD1	CASSQGQEGSNQPQHF	TGTGCCAGCAGTCAGGGACAGGAGGGTAGCAATCAGCCCCAGCATTTT
13	TRBV30	TRBJ1-1	.	TRBD1	CAWSFGDRAGGFF	TGTGCCTGGAGTTTTGGGGACAGGGCGGGCGGTTTCTTT